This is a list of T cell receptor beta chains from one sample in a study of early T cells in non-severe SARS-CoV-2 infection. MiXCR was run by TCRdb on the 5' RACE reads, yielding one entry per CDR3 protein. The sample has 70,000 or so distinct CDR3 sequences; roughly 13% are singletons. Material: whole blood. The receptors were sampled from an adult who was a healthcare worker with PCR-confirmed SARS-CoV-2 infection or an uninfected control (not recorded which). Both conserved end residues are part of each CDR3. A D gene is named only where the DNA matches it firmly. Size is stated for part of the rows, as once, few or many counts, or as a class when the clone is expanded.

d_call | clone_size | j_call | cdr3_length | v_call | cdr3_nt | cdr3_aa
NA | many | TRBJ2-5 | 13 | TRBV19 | TGTGCCAGTAGTAACGGGGGCCCGGAGACCCAGTACTTC | CASSNGGPETQYF
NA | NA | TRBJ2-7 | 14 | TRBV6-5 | TGTGCCAGCAGCTCGACAGCGACTTCCTACGAGCAGTACTTC | CASSSTATSYEQYF
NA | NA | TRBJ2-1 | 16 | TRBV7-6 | TGTGCCAGCAGCTTACGCGCACGAAGCTCCTACAATGAGCAGTTCTTC | CASSLRARSSYNEQFF
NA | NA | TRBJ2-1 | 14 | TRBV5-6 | TGTGCCAGCAGAAACTGGGGGGTCTACAATGAGCAGTTCTTC | CASRNWGVYNEQFF
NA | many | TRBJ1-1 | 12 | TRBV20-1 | TGCAGTCCACAGGGCGCGGACACTGAAGCTTTCTTT | CSPQGADTEAFF
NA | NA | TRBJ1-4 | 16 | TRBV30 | TGTGCCTGGAGTGTAACATTCAAGGCAACTAATGAAAAACTGTTTTTT | CAWSVTFKATNEKLFF
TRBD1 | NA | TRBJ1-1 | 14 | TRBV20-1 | TGCAGTGCTAAACCCGGGACAGCGAACACTGAAGCTTTCTTT | CSAKPGTANTEAFF
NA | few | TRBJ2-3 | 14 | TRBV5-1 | TGCGCCAGCAGCTTCGGTAGTAATCCAGATACGCAGTATTTT | CASSFGSNPDTQYF
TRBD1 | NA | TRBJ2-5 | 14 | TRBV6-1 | TGTGCCAGCAGCGATACAGGGGCGAGGGAGACCCAGTACTTC | CASSDTGARETQYF
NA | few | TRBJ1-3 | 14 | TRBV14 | TGTGCCAGCAGCCAAGATTTAAGTGGAAACACCATATATTTT | CASSQDLSGNTIYF
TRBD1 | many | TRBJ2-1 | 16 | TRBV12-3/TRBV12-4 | TGTGCCAGCAGTTTAGCTCGCAGGGGGACGGTCGATGAGCAGTTCTTC | CASSLARRGTVDEQFF
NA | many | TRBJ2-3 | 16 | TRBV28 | TGTGCCAGCAGTTTCCCGGACATCCTTAGCACAGATACGCAGTATTTT | CASSFPDILSTDTQYF
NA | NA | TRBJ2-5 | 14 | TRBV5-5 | TGTGCCAGCAACCGGGGGGCCGACCAAGAGACCCAGTACTTC | CASNRGADQETQYF